The 17 T cell receptor beta chains below were found in one sample sequenced in a study of cytomegalovirus exposure and HLA in healthy donors. Only in-frame clones appear in the TCRdb table, and some are missing; sequencing was by immunoSEQ multiplex PCR. The table has under 100,000 clones, about 96% seen once; the top ten hold roughly 0.82%. The sample was PBMCs. The origin of the receptors is a man aged 18 to 30 in good health and CMV-seronegative.

The rearrangement uses TRBV15 and TRBJ1-3; tentatively, D is TRBD1 (6 bases). CDR3 size: 16 residues. Per germline, CDR1 LNHNV and CDR2 YYDKDF (reference sequence). Trimming left V 1 base short and J 0 bases short, with 10 bases between. CDR3 DNA: TGTGCCACCAGCAGAGTCGGGACACCCTCTGGAAACACCATATATTTT. Translating it yields CATSRVGTPSGNTIYF.

The genes are TRBV15 and TRBJ2-7, with 8 bases lining up with TRBD2. CDR3 length: 18 residues. In germline, CDR1 is LNHNV, CDR2 YYDKDF (reference sequence). J was trimmed by 1 base and V by 3 bases; bases with no gene match: 14. CDR3 sequence: CATSSPTGAGVVSYEQYF. CDR3 sequence (DNA): TGTGCCACCAGCAGCCCCACGGGAGCGGGAGTTGTGTCCTACGAGCAGTACTTC.

The count of this clone is one. This chain uses TRBV19 with TRBJ2-2; D is perhaps TRBD2 (6 bases). The V gene lost 1 base and the J gene lost 0 bases, with 12 bases spanning the gap. Germline V gene lookup returns CDR1 LNHDA and CDR2 SQIVND (reference sequence). CDR3 length: 17 residues. CDR3 nucleotides: TGTGCCAGTAGTATAGTATGGCGGAGGGCGAACACCGGGGAGCTGTTTTTT. Translated: CASSIVWRRANTGELFF. The whole variable domain, filled in from reference TRBV19 and TRBJ2-2, reads DGGITQSPKYLFRKEGQNVTLSCEQNLNHDAMYWYRQDPGQGLRLIYYSQIVNDFQKGDIAEGYSVSREKKESFPLTVTSAQKNPTAFYLCASSIVWRRANTGELFFGEGSRLTVL.

The chain combines TRBV9 with TRBJ2-3, with a possible D match to TRBD1 (7 bases). V dropped 1 base and J dropped 4 bases, with 16 bases sitting between them. This CDR3 is built from 16 residues. CDR1 and CDR2 (germline): SGDLS, YYNGEE. For the CDR3, the DNA is TGTGCCAGCAGCGTACGTATCCAGGGGGGAGCAGATACGCAGTATTTT. It codes for CASSVRIQGGADTQYF.

The chain couples TRBV5-1 to TRBJ1-5, with 11 nucleotides matching TRBD1. The CDR3 loop spans 17 amino acids. V lost 0 bases, J lost 0 bases, and 2 bases stayed unmatched. In germline, CDR1 is SGHRS, CDR2 YFSETQ. CDR3 residues: CASSLGTGGNSNQPQHF. DNA for the CDR3: TGCGCCAGCAGCTTGGGGACAGGGGGCAATAGCAATCAGCCCCAGCATTTT.

The J gene is TRBJ2-3, the V gene TRBV18, with D tentatively TRBD2 (5 bases). V gave up 3 bases and J gave up 6 bases, with 10 bases separating them. CDR1 is KGHSH, CDR2 LQKENI, per germline. The CDR3 totals 13 residues. CDR3 sequence (DNA): TGTGCCAGCTCACCCGGAGGAGTGGATACGCAGTATTTT. Its translation is CASSPGGVDTQYF.

Details on this clone: A read error may account for a junction end that differs from germline. The chain joins TRBV11-3 to TRBJ2-2, with 9 bases fitting TRBD2. Germline V gives CDR1 SGHNT, CDR2 YENEEA. CDR3 size: 19 residues. CDR3 amino acids: CASTLDPTLAGSITGELFF. The CDR3 DNA follows: TGTGCCAGCACCTTAGACCCGACCCTAGCGGGATCGATCACCGGGGAGCTGTTTTTT. The full variable domain, rest sourced from reference TRBV11-3 and TRBJ2-2, is EAGVVQSPRYKIIEKKQPVAFWCNPISGHNTLYWYLQNLGQGPELLIRYENEEAVDDSQLPKDRFSAERLKGVDSTLKIQPAELGDSAVYLCASTLDPTLAGSITGELFFGEGSRLTVL.

This clone appeared once. This sequence joins TRBV15 and TRBJ1-1; possibly TRBD1 for D (5 bases). The CDR3 covers 13 residues. Trimming shortened V by 8 bases and J by 3 bases, and 13 bases separated the two germline ends. Germline CDR1 is LNHNV and CDR2 is YYDKDF (reference sequence). In DNA, the CDR3 is TGTGCCACCCTGACGGGGGGGGACACTGAAGCTTTCTTT. Translation gives CATLTGGDTEAFF.

The chain carries TRBV29-1 and TRBJ2-5; D is possibly TRBD2 (5 bases). Germline CDR1 reads SQVTM; CDR2 reads ANQGSEA. The CDR3 has 13 amino acids. The V and J ends lost 1 base and 5 bases respectively, with 11 bases between them. The CDR3 DNA reads TGCAGCGTTGAAGCCAGTAGAGGGGAGACCCAGTACTTC. This translates into CSVEASRGETQYF. Full variable domain (missing parts from reference TRBV29-1 and TRBJ2-5): SAVISQKPSRDICQRGTSLTIQCQVDSQVTMMFWYRQQPGQSLTLIATANQGSEATYESGFVIDKFPISRPNLTFSTLTVSNMSPEDSSIYLCSVEASRGETQYFGPGTRLLVL.

The J gene is TRBJ2-2, the V gene TRBV7-2; 7 nucleotides align to TRBD2. The germline gives CDR1 SGHTA, CDR2 FQGNSA. J was trimmed by 1 base and V by 1 base; bases with no gene match: 3. The CDR3 covers 16 residues. The CDR3 protein is CASSLVSSGNTGELFF. For the CDR3, the DNA is TGTGCCAGCAGCTTAGTTTCTAGCGGGAACACCGGGGAGCTGTTTTTT.

The chain couples TRBV7-9 to TRBJ1-3; D call uncertain. The CDR3 is 14 amino acids. From germline, CDR1 is SEHNR and CDR2 FQNEAQ (reference sequence). Trimming left V 4 bases short and J 5 bases short, with 12 bases between. In DNA form, the CDR3 reads TGTGCCAGCAGCTCTCCGGGGAATCGAAACACCATATATTTT. Protein product: CASSSPGNRNTIYF.

The J gene is TRBJ2-7, the V gene TRBV11-3; 10 bases map to TRBD2. J was trimmed by 4 bases and V by 1 base; bases with no gene match: 4. Germline V gene sequence: CDR1 SGHNT, CDR2 YENEEA. The CDR3 length is 15 residues. The CDR3 reads CASSLVSSGSYEQYV. Here the CDR3 DNA reads TGTGCCAGCAGCTTAGTCTCTAGCGGGAGTTACGAGCAGTACGTC.

V usage is TRBV9 and J usage is TRBJ1-1; D unclear. The V end lost 4 bases, the J end lost 5 bases, and 9 bases lay between the germline ends. The CDR3 covers 12 residues. Germline CDR1 SGDLS, CDR2 YYNGEE. In nucleotides, the CDR3 is TGTGCCAGCAGCCCCCAGGATACTGAAGCTTTCTTT. Translated, it gives CASSPQDTEAFF.

The chain employs TRBV29-1 and TRBJ1-1; tentatively, D is TRBD1 (5 bases). The CDR3 loop spans 14 amino acids. Germline lookup yields CDR1 SQVTM and CDR2 ANQGSEA. Trimming stripped 4 bases from V and 1 base from J, with 13 bases between. This CDR3 is CSVGGVVQNTEAFF. As DNA, the CDR3 is TGCAGCGTTGGGGGGGTGGTGCAGAACACTGAAGCTTTCTTT.

This sequence joins TRBV5-1 and TRBJ1-5, with no clear D. Trimming shortened V by 1 base and J by 0 bases, and 17 bases separated the two germline ends. Germline CDR1 SGHRS, CDR2 YFSETQ. The CDR3 length is 18 residues. Here the CDR3 DNA reads TGCGCCAGCAGCTTGTTCGTGCCCATCGGGAATAGCAATCAGCCCCAGCATTTT. Translating it yields CASSLFVPIGNSNQPQHF.

The chain uses TRBV11-3 and TRBJ2-3, with D uncertain. This CDR3 has 12 amino acids. CDR1 and CDR2 from the germline V gene are SGHNT and YENEEA. Between the trimmed V and J ends, which lost 5 bases and 5 bases, there was a span of 8 bases. CDR3 coding DNA: TGTGCCAGCAGCACTCGACTAGATACGCAGTATTTT. Translation gives CASSTRLDTQYF.

This clone has a single count. The V and J genes are TRBV6-6 and TRBJ2-7; a possible D gene is TRBD1 (6 bases). This CDR3 comprises 14 residues. Trimming took off 6 bases at V and 2 bases at J, with 14 bases between the two ends. Germline V gene sequence: CDR1 MNHNY, CDR2 SVGAGI (reference sequence). This CDR3 is CASSLGHSAYEQYF. The CDR3 DNA sequence: TGTGCCAGCAGCCTGGGACACTCAGCCTACGAGCAGTACTTC.